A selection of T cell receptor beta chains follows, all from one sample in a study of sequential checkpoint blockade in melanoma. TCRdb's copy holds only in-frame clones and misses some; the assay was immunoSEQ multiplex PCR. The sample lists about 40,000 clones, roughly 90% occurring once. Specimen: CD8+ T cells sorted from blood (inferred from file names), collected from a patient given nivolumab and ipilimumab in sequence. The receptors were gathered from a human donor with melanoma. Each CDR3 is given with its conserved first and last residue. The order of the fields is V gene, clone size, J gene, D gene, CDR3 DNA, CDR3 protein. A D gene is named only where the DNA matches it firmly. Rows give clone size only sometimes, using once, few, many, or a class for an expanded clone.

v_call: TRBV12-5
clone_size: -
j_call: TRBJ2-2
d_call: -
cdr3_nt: TGTGCTAGTGGTTTGGAACGGACAGTTACGAACACCGGGGAGCTGTTTTTT
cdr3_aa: CASGLERTVTNTGELFF

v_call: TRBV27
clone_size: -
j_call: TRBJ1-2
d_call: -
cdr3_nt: TGTGCCAGCAGTTCTTCAGGTTTCTATGGCTACACCTTC
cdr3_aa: CASSSSGFYGYTF

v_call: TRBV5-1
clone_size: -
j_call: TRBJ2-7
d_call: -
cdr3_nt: TGCGCCAGCACCCCCAGCGGGCCGACCTACGAGCAGTACTTC
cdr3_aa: CASTPSGPTYEQYF

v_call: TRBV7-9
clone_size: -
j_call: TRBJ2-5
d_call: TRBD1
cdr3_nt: TGTGCCAGCAGAGGTACAGGGGGCCGGGAGACCCAGTACTTC
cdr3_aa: CASRGTGGRETQYF

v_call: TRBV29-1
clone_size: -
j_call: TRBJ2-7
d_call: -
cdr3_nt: TGCAGCGTTGAACTTGGCAACTCCTACGAGCAGTACTTC
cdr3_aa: CSVELGNSYEQYF

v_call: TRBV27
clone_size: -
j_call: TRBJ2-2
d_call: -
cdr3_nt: TGTGCCAGCAGTTTATGGGGCGCCACCGGGGAGCTGTTTTTT
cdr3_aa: CASSLWGATGELFF

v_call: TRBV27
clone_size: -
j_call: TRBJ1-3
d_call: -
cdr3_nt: TGTGCCAGCAGTTTGATGGGGGGCTCTGGAAACACCATATATTTT
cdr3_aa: CASSLMGGSGNTIYF

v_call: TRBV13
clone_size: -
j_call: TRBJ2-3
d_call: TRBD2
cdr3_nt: TGTGCCAGCAGCTTAGAAGGTCCGACTAGCGGGAGTTCAGATACGCAGTATTTT
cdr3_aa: CASSLEGPTSGSSDTQYF

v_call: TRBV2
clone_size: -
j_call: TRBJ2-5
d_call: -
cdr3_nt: TGTGCCAGCAGACCCGGACAGGGAGGGCAAGAGACCCAGTACTTC
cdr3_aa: CASRPGQGGQETQYF

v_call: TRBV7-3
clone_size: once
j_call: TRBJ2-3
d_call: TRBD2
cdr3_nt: TGTGCCAGCAGCTCGAATAGCGGGGGAGATACGCAGTATTTT
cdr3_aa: CASSSNSGGDTQYF

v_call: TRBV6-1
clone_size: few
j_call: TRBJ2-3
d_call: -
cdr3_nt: TGTGCCAGCAGTGAAGCGTGGCGGGGCCTACCATCGGATACGCAGTATTTT
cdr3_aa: CASSEAWRGLPSDTQYF

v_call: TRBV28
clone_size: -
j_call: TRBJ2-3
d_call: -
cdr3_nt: TGTGCCAGCAGTTTCATTGGAGGGTTGGATACGCAGTATTTT
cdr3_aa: CASSFIGGLDTQYF

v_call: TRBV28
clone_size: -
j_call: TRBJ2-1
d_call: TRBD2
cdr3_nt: TGTGCCAGCAGAACGGGAGGGACCTACAATGAGCAGTTCTTC
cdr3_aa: CASRTGGTYNEQFF

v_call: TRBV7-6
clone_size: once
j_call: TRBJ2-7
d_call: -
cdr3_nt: TGTGCCAGCAGCTTAGGGGGTCTAGCGTACGAGCAGTACTTC
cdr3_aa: CASSLGGLAYEQYF

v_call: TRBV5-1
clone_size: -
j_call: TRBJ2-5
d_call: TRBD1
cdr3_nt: TGCGCCAGCAGCGCGCGGGGGACAGGGGGAGAGACCCAGTACTTC
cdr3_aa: CASSARGTGGETQYF

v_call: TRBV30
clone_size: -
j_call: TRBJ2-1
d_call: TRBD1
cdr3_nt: TGTGCCACCTACAGGGGCAGAAATGAGCAGTTCTTC
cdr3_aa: CATYRGRNEQFF

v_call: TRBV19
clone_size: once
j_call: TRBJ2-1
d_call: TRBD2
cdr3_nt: TGTGCCAGTAGTTGGACTAGCGGGAGCTCATGGGAGCAGTTCTTC
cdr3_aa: CASSWTSGSSWEQFF